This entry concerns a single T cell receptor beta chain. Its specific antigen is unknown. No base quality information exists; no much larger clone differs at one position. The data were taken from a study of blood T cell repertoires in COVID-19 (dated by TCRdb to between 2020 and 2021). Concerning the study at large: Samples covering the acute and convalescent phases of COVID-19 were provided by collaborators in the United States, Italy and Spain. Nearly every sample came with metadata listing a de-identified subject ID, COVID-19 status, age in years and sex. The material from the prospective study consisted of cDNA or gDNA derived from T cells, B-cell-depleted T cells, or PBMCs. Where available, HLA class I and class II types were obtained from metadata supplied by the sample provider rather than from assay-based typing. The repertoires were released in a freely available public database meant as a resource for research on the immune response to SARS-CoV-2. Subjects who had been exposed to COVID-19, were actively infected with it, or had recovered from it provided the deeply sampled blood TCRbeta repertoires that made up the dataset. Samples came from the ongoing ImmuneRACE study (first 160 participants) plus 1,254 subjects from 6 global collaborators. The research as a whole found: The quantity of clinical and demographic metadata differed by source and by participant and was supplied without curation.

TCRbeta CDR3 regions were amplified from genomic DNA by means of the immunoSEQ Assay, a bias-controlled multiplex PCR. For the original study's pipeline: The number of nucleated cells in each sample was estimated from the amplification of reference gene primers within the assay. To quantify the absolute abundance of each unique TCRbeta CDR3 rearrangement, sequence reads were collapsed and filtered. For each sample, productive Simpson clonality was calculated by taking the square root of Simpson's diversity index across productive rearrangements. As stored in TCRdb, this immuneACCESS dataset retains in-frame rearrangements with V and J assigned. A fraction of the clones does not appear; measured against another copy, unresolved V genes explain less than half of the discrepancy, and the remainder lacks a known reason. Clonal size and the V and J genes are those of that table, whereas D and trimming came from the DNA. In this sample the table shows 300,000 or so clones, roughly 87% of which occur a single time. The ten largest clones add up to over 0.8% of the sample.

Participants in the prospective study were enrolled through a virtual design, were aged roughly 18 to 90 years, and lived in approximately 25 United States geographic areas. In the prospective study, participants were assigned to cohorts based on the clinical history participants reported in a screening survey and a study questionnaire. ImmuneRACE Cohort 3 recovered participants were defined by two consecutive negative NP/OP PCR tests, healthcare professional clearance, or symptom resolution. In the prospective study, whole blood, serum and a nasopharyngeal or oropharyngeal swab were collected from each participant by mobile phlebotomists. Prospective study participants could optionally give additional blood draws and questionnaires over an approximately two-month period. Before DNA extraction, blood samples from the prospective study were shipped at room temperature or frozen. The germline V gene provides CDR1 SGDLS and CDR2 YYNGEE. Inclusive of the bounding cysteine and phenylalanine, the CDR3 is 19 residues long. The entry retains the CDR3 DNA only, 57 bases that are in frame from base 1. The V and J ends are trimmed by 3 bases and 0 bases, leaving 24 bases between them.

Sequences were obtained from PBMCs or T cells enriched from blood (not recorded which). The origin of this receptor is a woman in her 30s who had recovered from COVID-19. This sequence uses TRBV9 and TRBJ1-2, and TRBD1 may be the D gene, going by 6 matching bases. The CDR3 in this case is CASSEHRDRGEGANYGYTF. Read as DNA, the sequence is TGTGCCAGCAGCGAACACAGGGACCGAGGGGAGGGAGCTAACTATGGCTACACCTTC.